What follows are 5 T cell receptor beta chains derived from one specimen sequenced in a study of blood T cell repertoires in COVID-19. Only in-frame clones appear in the TCRdb table, and some are missing; sequencing was by immunoSEQ multiplex PCR. The table has hundreds of thousands of clones, over 75% seen once; the top ten hold roughly a tenth. The source material was PBMCs or T cells enriched from blood (not recorded which). The origin of the receptors is a woman aged 40 to 50 who had recovered from COVID-19.

The table lists this clone with a few counts. The chain joins TRBV29-1 to TRBJ1-1; TRBD1 is a possible D gene (5 bases). Germline CDR1 reads SQVTM; CDR2 reads ANQGSEA. Trimming cost V 6 bases and J 4 bases, with 12 bases left between them. The CDR3 sequence is 12 residues long. The DNA of the CDR3 is TGCAGCGTCCAGGGTCCGACCACTGAAGCTTTCTTT. Translation: CSVQGPTTEAFF.

The rearrangement uses TRBV13 and TRBJ2-7, with no clear D. In germline, CDR1 is PRHDT, CDR2 FYEKMQ (reference sequence). The germline V and J ends were trimmed by 8 bases and 6 bases, with 17 bases remaining between them. This CDR3 region has 13 residues. The chain's CDR3 is CASLNNFGPEQYF. The CDR3 DNA sequence: TGTGCCAGCCTAAATAATTTCGGTCCCGAGCAGTACTTC.

J is TRBJ2-2 and V is TRBV6-5; D not resolved. The CDR3 is made up of 16 amino acids. Germline V CDR1 and CDR2: MNHEY, SVGAGI. The V and J ends lost 0 bases and 4 bases respectively, with 12 bases between them. The CDR3 nucleotides are TGTGCCAGCAGTTACTCGAGTCAGGCCGGCACCGGGGAGCTGTTTTTT. This gives the protein CASSYSSQAGTGELFF.

This clone was recorded a few times. The chain couples TRBV7-2 to TRBJ1-1; possibly TRBD1 for D (6 bases). With 0 bases removed from V and 9 bases from J, the gap between germline ends came to 8 bases. This CDR3 contains 12 residues. The germline V gene has CDR1 SGHTA and CDR2 FQGNSA. CDR3 DNA: TGTGCCAGCAGCTTAGCGCGGGGGCAAGCTTTCTTT. Protein: CASSLARGQAFF.

This chain uses TRBV3-1 (or the pseudogene TRBV3-2) with TRBJ1-4; no firm D call. Germline V gives CDR1 LGHDT, CDR2 YNNKEL (reference sequence). V lost 6 bases to trimming and J lost 0 bases, with 11 bases between them. The CDR3 is made up of 15 amino acids. DNA of the CDR3: TGTGCCAGCAGTCTTAGGACTACAACTAATGAAAAACTGTTTTTT. Protein product: CASSLRTTTNEKLFF.